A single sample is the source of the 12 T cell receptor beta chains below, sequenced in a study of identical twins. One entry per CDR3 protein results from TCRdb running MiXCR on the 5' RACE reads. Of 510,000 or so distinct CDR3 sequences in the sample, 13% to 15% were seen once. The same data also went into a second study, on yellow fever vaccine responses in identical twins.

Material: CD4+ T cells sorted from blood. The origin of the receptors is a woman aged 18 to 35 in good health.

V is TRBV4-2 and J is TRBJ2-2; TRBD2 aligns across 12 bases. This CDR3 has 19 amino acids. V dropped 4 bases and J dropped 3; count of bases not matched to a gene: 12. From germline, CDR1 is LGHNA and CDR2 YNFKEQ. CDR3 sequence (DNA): TGTGCCAGCAGCCGCGGACTAGCGGGATTGCTAGTCGACACCGGGGAGCTGTTTTTT. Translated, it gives CASSRGLAGLLVDTGELFF.

DNA of the CDR3: TGCGCCAGCAGCCAAGACCCACCTACTAGGACAGGGTGGGGTTATAATTCACCCCTCCACTTT. This sequence encodes CASSQDPPTRTGWGYNSPLHF. The chain couples TRBV4-1 to TRBJ1-6; 8 nucleotides align to TRBD1. The trim removed 0 bases at V and 4 bases at J, leaving 17 bases unmatched. Germline CDR1 reads MGHRA; CDR2 reads YSYEKL. The CDR3 length is 21 residues.

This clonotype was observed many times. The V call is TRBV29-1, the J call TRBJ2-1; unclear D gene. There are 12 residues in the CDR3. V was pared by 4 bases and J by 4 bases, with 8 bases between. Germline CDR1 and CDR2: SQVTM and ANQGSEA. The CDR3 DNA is TGCAGCGTTGTTCAGTATTACAATGAGCAGTTCTTC. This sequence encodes CSVVQYYNEQFF.

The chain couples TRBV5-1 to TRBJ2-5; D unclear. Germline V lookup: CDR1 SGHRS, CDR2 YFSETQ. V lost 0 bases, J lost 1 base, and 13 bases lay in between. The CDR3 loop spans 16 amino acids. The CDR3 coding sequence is TGCGCCAGCAGCTTGGTCGGAACCAGATTCCAAGAGACCCAGTACTTC. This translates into CASSLVGTRFQETQYF.

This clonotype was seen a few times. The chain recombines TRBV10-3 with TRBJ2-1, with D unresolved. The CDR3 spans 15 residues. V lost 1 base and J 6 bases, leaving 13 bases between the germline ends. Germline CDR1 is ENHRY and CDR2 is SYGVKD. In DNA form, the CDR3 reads TGTGCCATCAGTGAGTTGACCGCCGTAGGCAATGAGCAGTTCTTC. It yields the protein CAISELTAVGNEQFF.

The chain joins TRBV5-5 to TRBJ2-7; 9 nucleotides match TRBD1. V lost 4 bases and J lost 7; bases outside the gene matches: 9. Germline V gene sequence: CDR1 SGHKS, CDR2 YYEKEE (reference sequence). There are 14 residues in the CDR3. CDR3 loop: CASSAGTGNMEQYF. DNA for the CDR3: TGTGCCAGCAGCGCCGGGACAGGGAATATGGAGCAGTACTTC.

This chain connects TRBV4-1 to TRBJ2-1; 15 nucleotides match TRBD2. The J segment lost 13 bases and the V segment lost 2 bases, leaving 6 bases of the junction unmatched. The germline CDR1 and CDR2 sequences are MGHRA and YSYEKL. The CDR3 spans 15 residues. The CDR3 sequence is CASSQIEGLAGGQFF. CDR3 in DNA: TGCGCCAGCAGCCAAATTGAGGGACTAGCGGGAGGTCAGTTCTTC.

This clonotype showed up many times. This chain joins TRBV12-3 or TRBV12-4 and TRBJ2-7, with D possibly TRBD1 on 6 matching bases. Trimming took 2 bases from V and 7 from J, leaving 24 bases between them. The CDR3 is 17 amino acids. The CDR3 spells CASSLFRSASGRGEQYF. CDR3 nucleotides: TGTGCCAGCAGTTTATTTCGTAGCGCTTCGGGAAGGGGGGAGCAGTACTTC.

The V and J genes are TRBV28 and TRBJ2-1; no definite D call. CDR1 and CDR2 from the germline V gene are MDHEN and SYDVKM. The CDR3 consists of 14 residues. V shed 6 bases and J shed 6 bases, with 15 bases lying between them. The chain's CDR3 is CASRRQNFSNEQFF. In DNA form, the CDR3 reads TGTGCCAGCAGACGCCAGAACTTCAGCAATGAGCAGTTCTTC. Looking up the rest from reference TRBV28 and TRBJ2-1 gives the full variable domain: DVKVTQSSRYLVKRTGEKVFLECVQDMDHENMFWYRQDPGLGLRLIYFSYDVKMKEKGDIPEGYSVSREKKERFSLILESASTNQTSMYLCASRRQNFSNEQFFGPGTRLTVL.

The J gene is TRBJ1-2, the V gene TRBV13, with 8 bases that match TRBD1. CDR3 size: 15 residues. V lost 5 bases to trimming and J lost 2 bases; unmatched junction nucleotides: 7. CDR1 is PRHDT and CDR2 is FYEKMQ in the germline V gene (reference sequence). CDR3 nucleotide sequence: TGTGCCAGCAGCACCCGACAGGGGCACAACTATGGCTACACCTTC. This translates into CASSTRQGHNYGYTF.

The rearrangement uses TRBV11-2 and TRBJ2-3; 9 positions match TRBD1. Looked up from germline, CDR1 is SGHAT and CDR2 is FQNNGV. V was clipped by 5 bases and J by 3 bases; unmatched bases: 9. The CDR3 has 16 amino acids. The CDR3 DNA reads TGTGCCAGCAGCCTAGGGGGGACAGGGAGGACAGATACGCAGTATTTT. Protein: CASSLGGTGRTDTQYF.

The CDR3 here is CATSAPPDRGQGTDTQYF. DNA for the CDR3: TGTGCCACCAGCGCTCCCCCGGACAGGGGGCAGGGGACAGATACGCAGTATTTT. The J gene is TRBJ2-3, the V gene TRBV24-1; 11 bases align to TRBD1. The CDR3 contains 18 residues. Germline lookup yields CDR1 KGHDR and CDR2 SFDVKD. V lost 7 bases to trimming and J lost 3 bases; unmatched junction nucleotides: 14.